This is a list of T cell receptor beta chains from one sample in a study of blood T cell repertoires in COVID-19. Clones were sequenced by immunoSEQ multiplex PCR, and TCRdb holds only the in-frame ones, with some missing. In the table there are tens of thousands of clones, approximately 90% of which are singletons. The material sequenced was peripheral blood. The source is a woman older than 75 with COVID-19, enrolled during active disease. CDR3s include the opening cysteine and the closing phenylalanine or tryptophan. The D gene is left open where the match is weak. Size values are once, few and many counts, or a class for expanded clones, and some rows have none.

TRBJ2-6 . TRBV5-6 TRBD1 TGTGCCAGCAGAGGGTCCGGGACAGGGGGAGTTGGGGCCAACGTCCTGACTTTC CASRGSGTGGVGANVLTF
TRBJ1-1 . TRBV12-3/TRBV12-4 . TGTGCCAGCAGGAAGGGGGGGCGCGAGGAAGCTTTCTTT CASRKGGREEAFF
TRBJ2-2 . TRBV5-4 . TGTGCCAGCAGCTTGGGGGTCGACAGGCGCACCGGGGAGCTGTTTTTT CASSLGVDRRTGELFF
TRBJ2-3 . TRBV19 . TGTGCCAGTAGTACCACCTCCGGGTACACAGATACGCAGTATTTT CASSTTSGYTDTQYF
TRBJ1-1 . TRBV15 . TGTGCCACCAGCAGACCGGGACAACCCCTGAACACTGAAGCTTTCTTT CATSRPGQPLNTEAFF
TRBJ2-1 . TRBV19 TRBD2 TGTGCCAGTAGTGCGGGACTAGCGGGGGTCTCCTACAATGAGCAGTTCTTC CASSAGLAGVSYNEQFF
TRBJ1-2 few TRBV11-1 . TGTGCCAGCAGCCCCCAGGTGAGGGCACCAGGTGGCTACACCTTC CASSPQVRAPGGYTF
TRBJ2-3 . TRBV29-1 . TGCAGCGTTGTGGCAGGGGGGACGCAGTATTTT CSVVAGGTQYF
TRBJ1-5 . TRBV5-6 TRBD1 TGTGCCAGCAGCTTGGCGGGGACAGGGCCTTATAGCAATCAGCCCCAGCATTTT CASSLAGTGPYSNQPQHF
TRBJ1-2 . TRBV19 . TGTGCCTCCCAACGGGAGCCCTATGGCTACACCTTC CASQREPYGYTF
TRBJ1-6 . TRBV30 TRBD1 TGTGCCTGGAGTGTAAGGGTCGGACAGGGGGGTTCACCCCTCCACTTT CAWSVRVGQGGSPLHF
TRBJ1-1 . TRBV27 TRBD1 TGTGCCAGCAGACCGACAGGGGGCACTGAAGCTTTCTTT CASRPTGGTEAFF
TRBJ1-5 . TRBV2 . TGTGCCAGCAGTGAAACGGGTGGGGGGGGCCAGCCCCAGCATTTT CASSETGGGGQPQHF